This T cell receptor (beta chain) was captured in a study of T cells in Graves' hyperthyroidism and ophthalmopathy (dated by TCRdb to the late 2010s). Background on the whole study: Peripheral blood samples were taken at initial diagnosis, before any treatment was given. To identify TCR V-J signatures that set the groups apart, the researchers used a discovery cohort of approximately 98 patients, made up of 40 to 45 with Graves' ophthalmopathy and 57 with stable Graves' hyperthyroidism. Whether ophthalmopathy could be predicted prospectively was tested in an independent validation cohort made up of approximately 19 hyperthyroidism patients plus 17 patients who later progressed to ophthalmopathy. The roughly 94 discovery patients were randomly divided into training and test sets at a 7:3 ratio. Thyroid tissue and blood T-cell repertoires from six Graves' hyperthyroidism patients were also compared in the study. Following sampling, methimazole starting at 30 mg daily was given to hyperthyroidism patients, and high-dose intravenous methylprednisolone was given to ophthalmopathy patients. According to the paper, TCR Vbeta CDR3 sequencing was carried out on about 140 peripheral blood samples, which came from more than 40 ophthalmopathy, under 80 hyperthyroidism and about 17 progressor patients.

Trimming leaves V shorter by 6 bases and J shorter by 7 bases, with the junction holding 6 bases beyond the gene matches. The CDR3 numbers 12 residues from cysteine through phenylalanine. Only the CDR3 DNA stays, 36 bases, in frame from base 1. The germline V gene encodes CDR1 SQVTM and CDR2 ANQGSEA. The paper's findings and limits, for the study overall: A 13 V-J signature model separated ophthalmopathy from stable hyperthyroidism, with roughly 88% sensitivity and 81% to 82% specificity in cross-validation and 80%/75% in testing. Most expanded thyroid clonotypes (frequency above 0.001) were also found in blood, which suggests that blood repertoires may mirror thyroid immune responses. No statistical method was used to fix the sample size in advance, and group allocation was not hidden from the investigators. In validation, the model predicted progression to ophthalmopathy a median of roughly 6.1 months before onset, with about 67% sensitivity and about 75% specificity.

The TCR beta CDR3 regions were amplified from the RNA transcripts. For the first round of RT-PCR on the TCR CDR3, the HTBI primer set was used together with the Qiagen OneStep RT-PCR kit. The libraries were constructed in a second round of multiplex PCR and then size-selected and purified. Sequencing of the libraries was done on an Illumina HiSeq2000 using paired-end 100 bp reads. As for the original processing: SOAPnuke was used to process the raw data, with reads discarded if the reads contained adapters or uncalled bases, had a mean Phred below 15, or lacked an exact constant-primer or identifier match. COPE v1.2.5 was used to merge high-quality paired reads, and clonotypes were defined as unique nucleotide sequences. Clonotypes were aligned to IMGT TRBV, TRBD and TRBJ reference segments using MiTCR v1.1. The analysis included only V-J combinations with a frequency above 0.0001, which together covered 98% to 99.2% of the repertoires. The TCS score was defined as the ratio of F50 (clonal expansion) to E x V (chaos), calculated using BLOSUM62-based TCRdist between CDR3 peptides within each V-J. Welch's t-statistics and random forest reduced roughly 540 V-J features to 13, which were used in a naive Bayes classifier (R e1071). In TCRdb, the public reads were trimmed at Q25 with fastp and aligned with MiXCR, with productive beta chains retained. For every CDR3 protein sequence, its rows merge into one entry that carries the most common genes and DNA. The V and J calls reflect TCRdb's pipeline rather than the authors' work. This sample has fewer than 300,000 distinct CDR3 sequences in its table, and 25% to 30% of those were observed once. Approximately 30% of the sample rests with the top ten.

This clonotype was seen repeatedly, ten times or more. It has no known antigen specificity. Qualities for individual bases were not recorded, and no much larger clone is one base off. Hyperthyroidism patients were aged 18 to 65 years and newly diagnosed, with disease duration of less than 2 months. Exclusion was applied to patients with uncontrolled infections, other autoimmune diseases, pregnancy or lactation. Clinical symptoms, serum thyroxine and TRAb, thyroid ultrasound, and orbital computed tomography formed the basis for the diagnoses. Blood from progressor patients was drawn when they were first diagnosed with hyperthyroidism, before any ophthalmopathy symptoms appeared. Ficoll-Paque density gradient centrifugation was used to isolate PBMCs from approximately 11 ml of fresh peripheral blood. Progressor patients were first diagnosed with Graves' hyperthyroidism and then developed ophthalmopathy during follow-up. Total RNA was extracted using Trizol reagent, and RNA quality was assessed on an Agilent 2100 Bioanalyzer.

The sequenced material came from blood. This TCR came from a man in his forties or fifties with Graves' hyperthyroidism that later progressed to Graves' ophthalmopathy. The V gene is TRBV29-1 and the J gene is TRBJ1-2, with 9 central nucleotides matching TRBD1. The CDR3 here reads CSVDRGSRGYTF. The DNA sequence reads TGCAGCGTCGACAGGGGGTCGCGTGGCTACACCTTC.